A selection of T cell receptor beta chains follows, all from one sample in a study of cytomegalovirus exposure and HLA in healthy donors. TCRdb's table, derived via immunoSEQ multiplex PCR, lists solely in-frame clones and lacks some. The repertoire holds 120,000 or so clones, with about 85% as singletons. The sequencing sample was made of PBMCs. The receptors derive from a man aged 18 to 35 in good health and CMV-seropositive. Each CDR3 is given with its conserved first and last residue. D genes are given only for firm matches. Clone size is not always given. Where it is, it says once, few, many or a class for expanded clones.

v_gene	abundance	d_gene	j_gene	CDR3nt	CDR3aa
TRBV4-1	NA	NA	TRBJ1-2	TGCGCCAGCAGCCAAGAAGGTAACAGGCGATATGGCTACACCTTC	CASSQEGNRRYGYTF
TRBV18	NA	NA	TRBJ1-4	TGTGCCGGACAGACAGGACGAAATGAAAAACTGTTTTTT	CAGQTGRNEKLFF
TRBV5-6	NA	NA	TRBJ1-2	TGTGCCAGCAAGAATTCCGGTGGCTACACCTTC	CASKNSGGYTF
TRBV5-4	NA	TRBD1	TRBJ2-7	TGTGCCAGCAGCCCCTCTATACGAAGACAGGGTGCCTACGAGCAGTACTTC	CASSPSIRRQGAYEQYF
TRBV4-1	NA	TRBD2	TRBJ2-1	TGCGCCAGCAGCCAAGAAAGCGGGGGGTCGTACAATGAGCAGTTCTTC	CASSQESGGSYNEQFF
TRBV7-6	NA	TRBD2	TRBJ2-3	TGTGCCAGCAGCTTTAGCGGGGGGGGCACAGATACGCAGTATTTT	CASSFSGGGTDTQYF
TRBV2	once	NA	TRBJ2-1	TGTGCCAGCAGGACAGAGTACAATGAGCAGTTCTTC	CASRTEYNEQFF
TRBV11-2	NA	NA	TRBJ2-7	TGTGCCAGCAGCTTACCACAGGCCAGCTCCTACGAGCAGTACTTC	CASSLPQASSYEQYF
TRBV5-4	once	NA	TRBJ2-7	TGTGCCAGCAGCCTAAAACAGGGTTCACCCTACGAGCAGTACTTC	CASSLKQGSPYEQYF
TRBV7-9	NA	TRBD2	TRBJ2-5	TGTGCCAGCAGCACGTGGCTAGCGGGGGTTCAAGAGACCCAGTACTTC	CASSTWLAGVQETQYF
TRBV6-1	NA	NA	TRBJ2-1	TGTGCCAGCAGAGATTTACCGAGCTCCTACAATGAGCAGTTCTTC	CASRDLPSSYNEQFF
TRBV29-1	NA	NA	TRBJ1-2	TGCAGCGTTAAGCGGGACCCGGTTGGCTACACCTTC	CSVKRDPVGYTF
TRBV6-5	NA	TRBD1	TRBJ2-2	TGTGCCAGCTCCCCCGGGACAGGGCACACCGGGGAGCTGTTTTTT	CASSPGTGHTGELFF
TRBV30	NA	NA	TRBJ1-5	TGTGCCTGGAGTGTTTTCGGGGTCCCTTATCAGCCCCAGCATTTT	CAWSVFGVPYQPQHF
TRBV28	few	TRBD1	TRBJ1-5	TGTGCCAGCAGCTCCGGGACAGGGGTTCAGCCCCAGCATTTT	CASSSGTGVQPQHF
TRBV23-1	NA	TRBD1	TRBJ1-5	TGCGCCAGCAGTCGCGGGACAGGGTATTGTAGCAATCAGCCCCAGCATTTT	CASSRGTGYCSNQPQHF
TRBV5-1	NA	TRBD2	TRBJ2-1	TGCGCCAGCAGCGAAAAGACTAGCGGGGCACACAATGAGCAGTTCTTC	CASSEKTSGAHNEQFF
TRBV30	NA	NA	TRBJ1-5	TGTGCCTGGAGTAAAAATAGTTCGCCCCAGCATTTT	CAWSKNSSPQHF
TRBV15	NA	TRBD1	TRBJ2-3	TGTGCCACCAGCAGATTAACCAGGGGGCCGGGCACAGATACGCAGTATTTT	CATSRLTRGPGTDTQYF
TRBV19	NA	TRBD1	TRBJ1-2	TGTGCCAGTACTACCCCCAGGGACAGATATGGCTACACCTTC	CASTTPRDRYGYTF
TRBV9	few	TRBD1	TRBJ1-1	TGTGCCAGCAGTTTCTTGGGACAGGGGGCAACTGAAGCTTTCTTT	CASSFLGQGATEAFF
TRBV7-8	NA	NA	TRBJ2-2	TGTGCCAGCAGCCCATCAACAGGGAGGGCCGGGGAGCTGTTTTTT	CASSPSTGRAGELFF
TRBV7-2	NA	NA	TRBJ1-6	TGTGCCAGCAGCCGACGGACACAACAGAGCTCCTATAATTCACCCCTCCACTTT	CASSRRTQQSSYNSPLHF
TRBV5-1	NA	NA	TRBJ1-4	TGCGCCAGCAGCATGGGAACAGGGACTAATGAAAAACTGTTTTTT	CASSMGTGTNEKLFF
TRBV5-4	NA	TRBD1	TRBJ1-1	TGTGCCAGCAGCTCTCCAGGGGGCGCCTATTCCGCTTTCTTT	CASSSPGGAYSAFF
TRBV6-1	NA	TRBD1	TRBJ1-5	TGTGCCAGCAGTCCAGACAGGGGGGGACAGCCCCAGCATTTT	CASSPDRGGQPQHF
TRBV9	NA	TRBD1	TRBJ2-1	TGTGCCAGCAGCCCCCGGACAGGGTTCAATGAGCAGTTCTTC	CASSPRTGFNEQFF
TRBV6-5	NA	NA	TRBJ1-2	TGTGCCAGCAGTTACGGGGCGCAGACGAACTATGGCTACACCTTC	CASSYGAQTNYGYTF
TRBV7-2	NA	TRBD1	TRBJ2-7	TGTGCCAGCAGCGAGCCGGGACAGATTTCTTACGAGCAGTACTTC	CASSEPGQISYEQYF
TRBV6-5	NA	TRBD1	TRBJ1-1	TGTGCCAGCAGGGAAGGGACAGCGAACACTGAAGCTTTCTTT	CASREGTANTEAFF
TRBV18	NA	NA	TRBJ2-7	TGTGCCAGCTCACCAACCGGCGGGTGGGGAGTTACCTACGAGCAGTACTTC	CASSPTGGWGVTYEQYF
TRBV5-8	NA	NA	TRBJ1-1	TGTGCCAGCAGCTTGGGACGGCGGACTGAAGCTTTCTTT	CASSLGRRTEAFF
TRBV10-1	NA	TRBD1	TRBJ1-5	TGCGCCAGCAGTGAGACAGGGGGCGCCCAGCCCCAGCATTTT	CASSETGGAQPQHF
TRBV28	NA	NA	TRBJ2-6	TGTGCCAGCAGTACTCCTGGGGCCAACGTCCTGACTTTC	CASSTPGANVLTF
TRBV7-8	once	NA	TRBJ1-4	TGTGCCAGCAGCCCCCGAGATGAAAAACTGTTTTTT	CASSPRDEKLFF
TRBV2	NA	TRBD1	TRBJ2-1	TGTGCCAGCACCACCTTGGGGGGACAGGGGTCCAATGAGCAGTTCTTC	CASTTLGGQGSNEQFF
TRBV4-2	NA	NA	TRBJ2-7	TGTGCCAGCAGCCAAGATGACAGCTCCTACGAGCAGTACTTC	CASSQDDSSYEQYF
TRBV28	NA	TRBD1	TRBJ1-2	TGTGCCAGCAGTTTATGGACAGGGCCTTATGGCTACACCTTC	CASSLWTGPYGYTF
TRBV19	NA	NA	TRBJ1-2	TGTGCCAGTAGCTCAGCCAGGGCCATTGGTGGCTACACCTTC	CASSSARAIGGYTF
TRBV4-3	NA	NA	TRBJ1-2	TGCGCCAGCAGCCAAGATGGAGCGGGGGGCTACACCTTC	CASSQDGAGGYTF
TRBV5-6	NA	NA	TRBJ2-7	TGTGCCAGCAGCTTGGCGGGGGAGCAGTACTTC	CASSLAGEQYF
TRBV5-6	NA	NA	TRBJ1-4	TGTGCCAGCAGCGAGTACAGGGCAACTAATGAAAAACTGTTTTTT	CASSEYRATNEKLFF
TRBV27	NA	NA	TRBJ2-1	TGTGCCAGCAGCTTCGGGGGGCCTCCGGGCAATGAGCAGTTCTTC	CASSFGGPPGNEQFF
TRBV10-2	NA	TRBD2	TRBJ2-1	TGCGCCAGCAGTAACCTCCGGACGGGGGGTGAGCAGTTCTTC	CASSNLRTGGEQFF
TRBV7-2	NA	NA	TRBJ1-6	TGTGCCAGCAGCCTCTCGTACGGGTTCCCCGGGAATTCACCCCTCCACTTT	CASSLSYGFPGNSPLHF
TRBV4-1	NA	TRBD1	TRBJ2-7	TGCGCCAGCAGCCAAGGACAGGGGGCGACCTACGAGCAGTACTTC	CASSQGQGATYEQYF
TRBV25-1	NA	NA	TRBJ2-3	TGTGCCAGCAGTTCCCGGAGAGGGGGAAGCACAGATACGCAGTATTTT	CASSSRRGGSTDTQYF
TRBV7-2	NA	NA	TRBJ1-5	TGTGCCAGCAGCTTCGAACAGGGTGGCAGTCAGCCCCAGCATTTT	CASSFEQGGSQPQHF
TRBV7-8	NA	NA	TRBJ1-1	TGTGCCAGCAGCTTAGAAGCGAGGTCCAGGGTTAACACTGAAGCTTTCTTT	CASSLEARSRVNTEAFF